These 11 T cell receptor beta chains share one sample of origin, sequenced in a study of T cell responses to AZD1222 COVID-19 vaccine. Method: immunoSEQ multiplex PCR; TCRdb's copy keeps in-frame clones and lacks some. The sample lists under 150,000 clones, about 92% occurring once. Specimen: peripheral blood, collected on day 0 of AZD1222 vaccination. Receptors were obtained from an adult in good health.

The V gene is TRBV15, the J gene TRBJ1-5; 7 bases fit TRBD1. Germline V gives CDR1 LNHNV, CDR2 YYDKDF (reference sequence). V shed 0 bases, J shed 0 bases, and the junction held 8 bases outside the gene matches. The length of the CDR3 is 18 residues. DNA of the CDR3: TGTGCCACCAGCAGAGATAGGGTAGGGGGCTATAGCAATCAGCCCCAGCATTTT. Its translation: CATSRDRVGGYSNQPQHF.

The V and J genes are TRBV6-5 and TRBJ1-5; weak D call: TRBD1 (5 bases). V was shortened by 5 bases and J by 3 bases, with 8 bases between the two germline ends. The CDR3 covers 13 residues. Germline CDR1 is MNHEY and CDR2 is SVGAGI. The CDR3 DNA sequence: TGTGCCAGCAGTCGACAGTCCAATCAGCCCCAGCATTTT. Amino acids: CASSRQSNQPQHF.

The gene calls are TRBV4-2 and TRBJ1-1; D might be TRBD1 (6 bases). Trimming removed 3 bases from V and 9 bases from J, with 17 bases in between. CDR1 and CDR2 from the germline V gene are LGHNA and YNFKEQ. There are 14 residues in the CDR3. The CDR3 region is CASSQGGAFTKAFF. CDR3 in DNA: TGTGCCAGCAGCCAGGGGGGGGCTTTCACGAAAGCTTTCTTT.

A single count supports this clone. The V and J genes are TRBV19 and TRBJ1-2, with TRBD1 matching 8 bases. Losses at the gene ends were 9 bases for V and 12 bases for J; bases not matched to a gene: 15. Germline CDR1 reads LNHDA; CDR2 reads SQIVND (reference sequence). The CDR3 spans 13 residues. CDR3 nucleotide sequence: TGTGCCAGCGCAACAGGGGGAAGAAACGGGGACACCTTC. Translated, it gives CASATGGRNGDTF.

The rearrangement joins TRBV10-3 to TRBJ1-2, with D perhaps matching TRBD1 (6 bases). Germline-derived CDR1 and CDR2 are ENHRY and SYGVKD. CDR3 length equals 16 residues. The V end lost 0 bases, the J end lost 4 bases, and 15 bases lay between the germline ends. The CDR3 DNA sequence: TGTGCCATCAGTGAGTCCGAACGGGGGCCAAGCTATGGCTACACCTTC. Its translation: CAISESERGPSYGYTF.

The V and J genes are TRBV27 and TRBJ2-7, with no clear D. V gave up 3 bases and J gave up 2 bases, with 8 bases separating them. Germline CDR1 is MNHEY and CDR2 is SMNVEV (reference sequence). This CDR3 contains 13 residues. The CDR3 spells CASSFQGPYEQYF. The CDR3, as DNA: TGTGCCAGCAGTTTTCAAGGGCCCTACGAGCAGTACTTC.

The chain combines TRBV9 with TRBJ2-7; perhaps TRBD2 as D (5 bases). From germline, CDR1 is SGDLS and CDR2 YYNGEE. V lost 0 bases to trimming and J lost 3 bases, with 19 bases between them. The CDR3 totals 17 residues. The CDR3, as DNA: TGTGCCAGCAGCGTAGACTCCGGTGAGGGTATCCTCTACGAGCAGTACTTC. Translation: CASSVDSGEGILYEQYF.

The V gene is TRBV10-3, the J gene TRBJ1-1, with D possibly matching TRBD1 (5 bases). Looked up from germline, CDR1 is ENHRY and CDR2 is SYGVKD. There are 11 residues in the CDR3. V dropped 7 bases and J dropped 6 bases, with 9 bases sitting between them. CDR3 DNA: TGTGCCATCAATGGGGGGGCTGAAGCTTTCTTT. This encodes CAINGGAEAFF.

J is TRBJ2-1 and V is TRBV7-9; 7 bases are shared with TRBD1. CDR1 and CDR2 (germline): SEHNR, FQNEAQ (reference sequence). CDR3 size: 17 residues. Unmatched junction bases numbered 12, after V lost 7 bases and J lost 0 bases. CDR3 sequence (DNA): TGTGCCAGCACCACTCCAACAGGGGACAACTCCTACAATGAGCAGTTCTTC. Its protein product is CASTTPTGDNSYNEQFF.

This sequence joins TRBV6-2 or TRBV6-3 and TRBJ1-5; D perhaps matches TRBD1 (5 bases). There are 16 residues in the CDR3. Trimming left V 6 bases short and J 0 bases short, with 15 bases between. CDR1 and CDR2 (germline): MNHEY, SVGEGT. The CDR3 sequence: CASSPDSGYSNQPQHF. CDR3 nucleotides: TGTGCCAGCAGCCCGGACTCAGGGTATAGCAATCAGCCCCAGCATTTT.

The chain combines TRBV3-1 (or the pseudogene TRBV3-2) with TRBJ1-6; D possibly corresponds to TRBD1 (5 bases). This CDR3 has 14 residues. The germline V gene encodes CDR1 LGHDT and CDR2 YNNKEL (reference sequence). Trimming took off 4 bases at V and 4 bases at J, with 8 bases between the two ends. This chain's CDR3 is CASSLRQYNSPLHF. CDR3 in DNA: TGTGCCAGCAGCCTCCGACAGTATAATTCACCCCTCCACTTT.